The sample holds one count of the clone carrying this T cell receptor (beta chain). Its antigen is not identified. Produced via immunoSEQ multiplex PCR; TCRdb's table is partial and in-frame only. The data contain around 80,000 clones, 80% to 90% of them seen just once; the ten biggest clones take up 8.5% to 12%. V was pared by 0 bases and J by 2 bases, with 5 bases between. The CDR3 totals 15 residues. Germline values: CDR1 LNHNV, CDR2 YYDKDF (reference sequence). The data belong to a study of T cell responses to AZD1222 COVID-19 vaccine. Findings and limits, study-wide: Repertoires were obtained only post-peak T cell response. Clonal diversity may have been underestimated in mostly white British donors. Seropositive status at baseline applied to only six AZD1222 recipients. Reportedly, close to half of spike-specific TCRs are directed against unmutated variant regions.

The source of this sequence is an adult who received the AZD1222 COVID-19 vaccine. The chain joins TRBV15 to TRBJ2-6; no firm D call. The starting material was peripheral blood, obtained 28 days after the second AZD1222 dose. The CDR3 loop reads CATSRDGAGANVLTF. In DNA, the CDR3 is TGTGCCACCAGCAGAGATGGGGCTGGGGCCAACGTCCTGACTTTC.